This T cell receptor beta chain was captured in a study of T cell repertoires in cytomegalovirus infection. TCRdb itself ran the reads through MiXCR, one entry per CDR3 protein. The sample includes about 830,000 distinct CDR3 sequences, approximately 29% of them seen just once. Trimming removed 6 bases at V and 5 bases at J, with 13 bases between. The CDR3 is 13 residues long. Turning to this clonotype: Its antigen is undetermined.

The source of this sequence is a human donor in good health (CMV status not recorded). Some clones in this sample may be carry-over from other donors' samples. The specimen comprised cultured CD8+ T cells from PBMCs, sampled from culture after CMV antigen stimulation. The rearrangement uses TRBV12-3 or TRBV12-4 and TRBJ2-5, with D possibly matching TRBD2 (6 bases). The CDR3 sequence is CASRPGEEETQYF. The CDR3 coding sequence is TGTGCCAGCAGACCGGGAGAGGAGGAGACCCAGTACTTC.